This passage covers 13 T cell receptor beta chains from one sample sequenced in a study of CD8 T cells in ankylosing spondylitis. Using its own MiXCR run on the 5' RACE reads, TCRdb lists one record per CDR3 protein. The sample includes about 340,000 distinct CDR3 sequences, about 15% of them seen just once. The sequencing input was blood, either unsorted or a sorted T cell fraction (not recorded which). These receptor sequences come from a male donor with ankylosing spondylitis or in good health (not recorded which).

There are a few counts of this clonotype. The chain is built from TRBV5-1 and TRBJ1-6; tentatively, D is TRBD1 (6 bases). Germline CDR1 is SGHRS and CDR2 is YFSETQ. The CDR3 is 14 residues long. Deletions cut 0 bases from V and 8 bases from J, with 9 bases between. CDR3 nucleotide sequence: TGCGCCAGCAGCTTGGACAGGGCTGATTCACCCCTCCACTTT. It specifies CASSLDRADSPLHF.

This clonotype was detected only a few times. The V call is TRBV6-5, the J call TRBJ1-1; D is undetermined. Germline V lookup: CDR1 MNHEY, CDR2 SVGAGI. The CDR3 contains 14 residues. Trimming shortened V by 4 bases and J by 4 bases, and 13 bases separated the two germline ends. The CDR3 DNA is TGTGCCAGCAGTTCTCGAGCCCAAGGCACTGAAGCTTTCTTT. Translating gives CASSSRAQGTEAFF.

This clonotype was observed a few times. The V call is TRBV10-3, the J call TRBJ2-3; no definite D call. Deletions cut 4 bases from V and 7 bases from J, with 9 bases between. The V gene's germline CDR1 is ENHRY and CDR2 SYGVKD. This CDR3 spans 12 amino acids. The chain's CDR3 is CAISVDSNTQYF. The CDR3 nucleotides are TGTGCCATCAGTGTTGACTCCAATACGCAGTATTTT.

This clonotype was detected many times. This chain's CDR3 is CASRSTSGGYNEQFF. Here the CDR3 DNA reads TGTGCCAGCAGGTCAACTAGCGGGGGATACAATGAGCAGTTCTTC. The genes are TRBV12-3 or TRBV12-4 and TRBJ2-1, with 11 bases that match TRBD2. The CDR3 extends over 15 amino acids. Trimming cost V 6 bases and J 4 bases; bases outside gene matches: 5.

This chain links TRBV27 with TRBJ1-1; D may be TRBD1 (5 bases). Per the germline V gene, CDR1 is MNHEY and CDR2 is SMNVEV (reference sequence). This CDR3 comprises 14 residues. Trimming took 0 bases from V and 4 from J, leaving 9 bases between them. DNA of the CDR3: TGTGCCAGCAGTTTATCCCCTGGGGGCACTGAAGCTTTCTTT. Protein sequence: CASSLSPGGTEAFF.

This clonotype was detected ten times or more. V is TRBV20-1 and J is TRBJ1-5; D is possibly TRBD1 (6 bases). This CDR3 contains 14 residues. The germline gives CDR1 DFQATT, CDR2 SNEGSKA (reference sequence). Trimming shortened V by 6 bases and J by 3 bases, and 15 bases separated the two germline ends. The CDR3 region has the DNA TGCAGTGCCCCCGACAGGTCTACCAATCAGCCCCAGCATTTT. Protein: CSAPDRSTNQPQHF.

This clonotype has ten or more counts. This chain links TRBV12-3 or TRBV12-4 with TRBJ2-7; 7 bases align to TRBD1. The CDR3 is made up of 12 amino acids. V trimming: 3 bases; J trimming: 6 bases; junction bases outside the gene matches: 2. The CDR3: CASSFTGAEQYF. The CDR3 DNA is TGTGCCAGCAGTTTCACAGGGGCCGAGCAGTACTTC.

The chain uses TRBV29-1 and TRBJ1-1, with D possibly matching TRBD1 (5 bases). The germline CDR1 and CDR2 sequences are SQVTM and ANQGSEA. Trimming removed 5 bases from V and 6 bases from J, with 10 bases in between. The CDR3 has 11 amino acids. The CDR3, as DNA: TGCAGCGTTCGGGACCGGGCTGAAGCTTTCTTT. Encoded protein: CSVRDRAEAFF.

This clonotype has only a few counts. The rearrangement joins TRBV3-1 to TRBJ1-4, with 9 bases aligning to TRBD1. Germline values: CDR1 LGHDT, CDR2 YNNKEL (reference sequence). V trimming: 5 bases; J trimming: 8 bases; junction bases outside the gene matches: 6. The CDR3 runs 14 residues. This CDR3 reads CASSEHGQGEKLFF. CDR3 sequence (DNA): TGTGCCAGCAGCGAACACGGACAGGGGGAAAAACTGTTTTTT.

Only a few counts were recorded for this clonotype. V is TRBV5-1 and J is TRBJ2-7; TRBD1 agrees at 7 bases. V was clipped by 0 bases and J by 4 bases; unmatched bases: 13. Germline V gene lookup returns CDR1 SGHRS and CDR2 YFSETQ. This CDR3 contains 17 residues. CDR3 DNA: TGCGCCAGCAGCTTGGTTTCAGGGGGAGTATCTAGTTACGAGCAGTACTTC. This gives the protein CASSLVSGGVSSYEQYF.

This clonotype was seen a few times. The rearrangement uses TRBV5-1 and TRBJ2-7; D call uncertain. The CDR3 totals 16 residues. V was cut by 2 bases and J by 2 bases, with 17 bases left in between. Germline V gene lookup returns CDR1 SGHRS and CDR2 YFSETQ. The CDR3 DNA reads as TGCGCCAGCAGCTTAATGGGAACCCAAACTACCTACGAGCAGTACTTC. Translating gives CASSLMGTQTTYEQYF. The whole variable domain, remainder taken from reference TRBV5-1 and TRBJ2-7, is KAGVTQTPRYLIKTRGQQVTLSCSPISGHRSVSWYQQTPGQGLQFLFEYFSETQRNKGNFPGRFSGRQFSNSRSEMNVSTLELGDSALYLCASSLMGTQTTYEQYFGPGTRLTVT.

A few counts support this clonotype. The chain joins TRBV7-8 to TRBJ1-2; 7 bases agree with TRBD1. With 5 bases clipped from V and 7 bases from J, the junction kept 10 bases outside the gene matches. Germline CDR1 SGHVS, CDR2 FQNEAQ. This CDR3 has 14 residues. The CDR3 DNA reads as TGTGCCAGCAGCACTTCGACAGGGAGCGGTGGCTACACCTTC. This codes for CASSTSTGSGGYTF.

This clonotype appeared a few times. The chain combines TRBV7-2 with TRBJ2-3; D gene uncertain. Trimming pared 5 bases from V and 3 bases from J, leaving 21 bases between. CDR1 is SGHTA and CDR2 is FQGNSA in the germline V gene. The CDR3 runs to 17 residues. The CDR3 coding sequence is TGTGCCAGCAGCCCGGCAACCCCCGGACCGATTACAGATACGCAGTATTTT. Protein: CASSPATPGPITDTQYF. The full variable domain, completed using reference TRBV7-2 and TRBJ2-3, is GAGVSQSPSNKVTEKGKDVELRCDPISGHTALYWYRQSLGQGLEFLIYFQGNSAPDKSGLPSDRFSAERTGGSVSTLTIQRTQQEDSAVYLCASSPATPGPITDTQYFGPGTRLTVL.